This TCR beta chain is from a study of T cell responses to AZD1222 COVID-19 vaccine. Overall study results and limits: The sample set comprised mostly white British donors with more females, and clonal diversity was possibly underestimated. Baseline seropositives among AZD1222 recipients totaled only 6 or 7.

TCRdb's table, derived via immunoSEQ multiplex PCR, lists solely in-frame clones and lacks some. The sample consists of about 70,000 clones, 88% of them appearing once. This CDR3 is 21 amino acids long. Note on this clone: Its antigen is not known.

This chain joins TRBV21-1 and TRBJ2-7; TRBD2, as called in the table, went unchecked against the DNA. TRBV21-1 is given as a pseudogene. Here the sequenced sample was peripheral blood, taken 28 days after the second dose of the MenACWY control vaccine. This TCR was sampled from an adult who received the MenACWY meningococcal vaccine as a control. CDR3 bases: TGTGCCAGCAGCACCGGGCCCGCAGGGACTAGCGGGGGATTCCTTACCTACGAGCAGTACTTC. The encoded protein is CASSTGPAGTSGGFLTYEQYF.